This TCR beta chain was found in a study of T cell responses to AZD1222 COVID-19 vaccine (dated by TCRdb to the early 2020s). Background for the entire study: Because spike-specific TCR depth and breadth did not differ between the two schedules, AZD1222 recipients who got a second dose at roughly 4 weeks were pooled with those who got a second dose at roughly 12 weeks. A total of 230 to 250 trial participants underwent TCR sequencing, of whom 207 had received two doses of AZD1222 and about 25 had received two doses of the MenACWY control vaccine. Trial participants were enrolled into age subgroups of 18-55, 56-69 and 70-plus years, which contained around 150, 29 and 61 TCR-sequenced participants, respectively.

The CDR3 regions of human TCRbeta chains were analyzed by immunosequencing. The published analysis was carried out like this. TCRs in the repertoires were matched against a reference library of SARS-CoV-2-specific TCRs that had been generated with the MIRA antigen-specificity platform. Breadth was defined as the fraction of unique TCRs that were SARS-CoV-2-associated, and depth was defined as the fraction of total T cells that were SARS-CoV-2-associated. Using the MIRA data, each spike-specific TCR was mapped to the spike region that the TCR reacts to and placed in a CD4 or CD8 class. Log10-transformed breadth and depth values were compared by one-way ANOVA with Sidak's multiple comparisons tests. The immuneACCESS repertoire file appears here via TCRdb, limited to in-frame rearrangements. These files lack a portion of the clones; in checked studies, under half of the deficit traces to unresolved V genes, and the cause of the others is not known. The V and J calls and clone size come from that table; D and trimming were worked out from the DNA. Recorded for this sample are around 190,000 clones; about 92% of them occurred a single time. The ten most abundant clones make up 1% to 1.5% of the sample.

What the time point label conveys for this sample: baseline before first vaccination. Samples from vaccinated people were obtained from the UK trials COV001 and COV002, which included a single-blind randomized controlled phase 2/3 trial of AZD1222 (ChAdOx1 nCoV-19) in healthy adults. Trial participant PBMC samples were collected at day 0 and day 28 after the second dose for TCRbeta chain sequencing. Remarks on this clone: The clone's antigen remains unknown. Per-nucleotide qualities are absent, and no much larger clonotype sits a single base away.

The investigation overall reported the following: Spike-specific TCR breadth and depth rose significantly after two AZD1222 doses compared with day 0 and with MenACWY recipients. Vaccine-associated CD4 TCRs spanned the whole spike protein, with dominant responses in regions 160-218 and 743-854. Because no day 14 peak-response samples were available, the repertoires could be characterized only after the peak T cell response. Conclusions about previously exposed vaccinees were limited because only five to seven AZD1222 recipients were SARS-CoV-2 seropositive at baseline. The 56-69-year group was small, and its depth increase did not reach significance, likely because of low power. Nearly half of unique spike-specific TCRs reportedly recognized epitopes outside regions mutated in the B.1.351 and B.1.1.7 variants. Participants were mostly white British, with more females than males. The authors suggested clonal diversity may have been underestimated.

The sample was peripheral blood, taken on day 0 of AZD1222 vaccination. The receptor was isolated from an adult in good health.

In nucleotides, the sequence is TGTGCCAGCAGTCTCACCAGTGGGGTTTGGGAGACCCAGTACTTC. This is translated as CASSLTSGVWETQYF. The rearranged chain carries TRBV2 and TRBJ2-5; the D gene cannot be named for sure. V loses 5 bases, J loses 5 bases, and the germline ends lie 18 bases apart. CDR1 SNHLY and CDR2 FYNNEI were looked up in the germline V gene. From its cysteine to its phenylalanine, the CDR3 spans 15 amino acids. Just the 45-base CDR3 DNA is kept, in frame starting at base 1.